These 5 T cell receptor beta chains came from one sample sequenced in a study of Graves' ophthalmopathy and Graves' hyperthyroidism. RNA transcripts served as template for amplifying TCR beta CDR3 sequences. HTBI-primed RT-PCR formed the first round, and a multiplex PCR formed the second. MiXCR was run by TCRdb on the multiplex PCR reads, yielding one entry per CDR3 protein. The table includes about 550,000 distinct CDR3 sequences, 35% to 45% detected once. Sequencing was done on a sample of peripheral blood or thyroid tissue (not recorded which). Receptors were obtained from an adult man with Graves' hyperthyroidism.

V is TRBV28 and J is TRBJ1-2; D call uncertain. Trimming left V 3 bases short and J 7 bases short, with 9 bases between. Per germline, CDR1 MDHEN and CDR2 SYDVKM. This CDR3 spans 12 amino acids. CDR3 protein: CASSFSGTGYTF. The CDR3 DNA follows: TGTGCCAGCAGTTTTAGCGGAACTGGCTACACCTTC.

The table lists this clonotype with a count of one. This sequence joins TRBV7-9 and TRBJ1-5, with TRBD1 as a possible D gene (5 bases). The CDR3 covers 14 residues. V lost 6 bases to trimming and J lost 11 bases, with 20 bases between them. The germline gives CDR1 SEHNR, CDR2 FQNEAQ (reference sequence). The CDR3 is CASSSGGTGETQHF. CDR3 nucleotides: TGTGCCAGCAGTTCCGGCGGGACCGGGGAGACCCAGCATTTT.

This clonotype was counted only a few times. Here the CDR3 reads CASSQLGQGAGELFF. DNA of the CDR3: TGTGCCAGCAGCCAACTGGGACAGGGGGCCGGGGAGCTGTTTTTT. The chain uses TRBV3-1 and TRBJ2-2; 11 bases align to TRBD1. This CDR3 has 15 amino acids. V was pared by 2 bases and J by 6 bases, with 2 bases of the junction left unmatched. Germline CDR1 LGHDT, CDR2 YNNKEL (reference sequence). The full variable domain, rest sourced from reference TRBV3-1 and TRBJ2-2, is DTAVSQTPKYLVTQMGNDKSIKCEQNLGHDTMYWYKQDSKKFLKIMFSYNNKELIINETVPNRFSPKSPDKAHLNLHINSLELGDSAVYFCASSQLGQGAGELFFGEGSRLTVL.

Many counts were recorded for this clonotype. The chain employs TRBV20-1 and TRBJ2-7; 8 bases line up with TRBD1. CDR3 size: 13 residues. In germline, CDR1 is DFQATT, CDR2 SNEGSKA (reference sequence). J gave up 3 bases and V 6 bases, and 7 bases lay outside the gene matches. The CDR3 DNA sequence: TGCAGTGCGTTGGGACAGGTTGACTACGAGCAGTACTTC. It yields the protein CSALGQVDYEQYF.

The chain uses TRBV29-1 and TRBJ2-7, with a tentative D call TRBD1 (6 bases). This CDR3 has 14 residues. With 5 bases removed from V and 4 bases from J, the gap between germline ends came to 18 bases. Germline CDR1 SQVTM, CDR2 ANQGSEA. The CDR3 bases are TGCAGCGTTCGCCGGGACACCGGACTTTACGAGCAGTACTTC. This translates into CSVRRDTGLYEQYF.